This T cell receptor beta chain comes out of a study of blood T cell repertoires in COVID-19. Germline CDR1 and CDR2: DFQATT and SNEGSKA (reference sequence). This CDR3 has 13 residues. The V end lost 3 bases, the J end lost 3 bases, and 8 bases lay between the germline ends. Sequenced by immunoSEQ multiplex PCR; TCRdb stores in-frame clones only, minus some. This table has some 250,000 clones, roughly 79% appearing once. The sequence came from a middle-aged man who had recovered from COVID-19. The V call is TRBV20-1, the J call TRBJ1-4; a weak D match, TRBD1 (6 bases). Source material: PBMCs or T cells enriched from blood (not recorded which). CDR3 nucleotides: TGCAGTGCTAGTCAGGGGCCTAATGAAAAACTGTTTTTT. As protein: CSASQGPNEKLFF.